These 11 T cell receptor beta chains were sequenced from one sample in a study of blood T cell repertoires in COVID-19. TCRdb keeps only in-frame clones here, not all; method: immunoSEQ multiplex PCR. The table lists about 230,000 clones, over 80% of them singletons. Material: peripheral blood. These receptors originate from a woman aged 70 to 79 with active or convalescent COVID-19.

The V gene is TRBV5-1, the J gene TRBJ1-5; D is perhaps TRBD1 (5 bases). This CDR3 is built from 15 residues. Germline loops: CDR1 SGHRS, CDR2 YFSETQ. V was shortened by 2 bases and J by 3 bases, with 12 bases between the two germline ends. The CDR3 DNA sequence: TGCGCCAGCAGCTTCTTAGGAGGGGACAATCAGCCCCAGCATTTT. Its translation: CASSFLGGDNQPQHF.

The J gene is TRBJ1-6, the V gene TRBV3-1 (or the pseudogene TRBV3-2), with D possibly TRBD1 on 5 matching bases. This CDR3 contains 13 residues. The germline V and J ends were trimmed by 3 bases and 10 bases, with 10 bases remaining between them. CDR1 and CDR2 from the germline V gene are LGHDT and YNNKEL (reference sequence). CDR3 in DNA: TGTGCCAGCAGCCACAGGGATGACTCACCCCTCCACTTT. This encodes CASSHRDDSPLHF.

The CDR3, as DNA: TGTGCCAGCAGGACAGGGGGCGACTATGGCTACACCTTC. This encodes CASRTGGDYGYTF. This sequence joins TRBV12-3 or TRBV12-4 and TRBJ1-2, with 10 bases that match TRBD1. CDR3 size: 13 residues. Unmatched junction bases numbered 1, after V lost 6 bases and J lost 3 bases.

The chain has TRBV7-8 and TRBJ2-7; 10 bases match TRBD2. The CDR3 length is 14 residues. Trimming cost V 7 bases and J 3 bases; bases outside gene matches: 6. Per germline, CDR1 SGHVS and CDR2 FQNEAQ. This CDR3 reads CASTGLAAFYEQYF. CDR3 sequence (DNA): TGTGCCAGCACCGGACTAGCGGCCTTCTACGAGCAGTACTTC. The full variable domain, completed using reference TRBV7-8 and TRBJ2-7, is GAGVSQSPRYKVAKRGQDVALRCDPISGHVSLFWYQQALGQGPEFLTYFQNEAQLDKSGLPSDRFFAERPEGSVSTLKIQRTQQEDSAVYLCASTGLAAFYEQYFGPGTRLTVT.

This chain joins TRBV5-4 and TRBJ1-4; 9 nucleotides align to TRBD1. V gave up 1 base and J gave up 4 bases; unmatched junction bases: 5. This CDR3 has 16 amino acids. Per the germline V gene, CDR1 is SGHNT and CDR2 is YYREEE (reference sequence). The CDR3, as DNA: TGTGCCAGCAGCTTGCTGGGACAGGGTTTTAATGAAAAACTGTTTTTT. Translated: CASSLLGQGFNEKLFF. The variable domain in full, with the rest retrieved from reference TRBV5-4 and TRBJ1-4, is ETGVTQSPTHLIKTRGQQVTLRCSSQSGHNTVSWYQQALGQGPQFIFQYYREEENGRGNFPPRFSGLQFPNYSSELNVNALELDDSALYLCASSLLGQGFNEKLFFGSGTQLSVL.

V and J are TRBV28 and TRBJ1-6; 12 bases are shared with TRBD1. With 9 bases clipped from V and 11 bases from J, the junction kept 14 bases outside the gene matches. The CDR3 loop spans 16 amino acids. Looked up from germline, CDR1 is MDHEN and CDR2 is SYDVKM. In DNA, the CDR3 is TGTGCCAGTTTAGGGGATTGGGGACAGGGGGCTACACCCCTCCACTTT. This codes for CASLGDWGQGATPLHF.

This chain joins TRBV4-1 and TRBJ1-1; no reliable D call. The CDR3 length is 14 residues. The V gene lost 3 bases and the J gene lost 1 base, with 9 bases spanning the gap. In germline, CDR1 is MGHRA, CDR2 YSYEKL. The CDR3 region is CASSHWAGNTEAFF. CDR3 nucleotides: TGCGCCAGCAGCCACTGGGCCGGGAACACTGAAGCTTTCTTT.

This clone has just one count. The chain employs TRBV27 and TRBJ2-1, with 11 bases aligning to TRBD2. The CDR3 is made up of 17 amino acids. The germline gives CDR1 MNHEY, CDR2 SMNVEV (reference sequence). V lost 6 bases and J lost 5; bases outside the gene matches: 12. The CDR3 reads CASRGLAGGSVHNEQFF. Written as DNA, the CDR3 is TGTGCCAGCAGAGGGCTAGCGGGAGGTAGCGTGCACAATGAGCAGTTCTTC.

CDR3 nucleotide sequence: TGTGCCACTAAAAACCGGGACTACTCTGCGACTCAGTACTTC. Translated: CATKNRDYSATQYF. The gene calls are TRBV15 and TRBJ2-5, with 7 nucleotides matching TRBD2. Germline V lookup: CDR1 LNHNV, CDR2 YYDKDF (reference sequence). The CDR3 runs to 14 residues. V lost 9 bases to trimming and J lost 11 bases; unmatched junction nucleotides: 18.

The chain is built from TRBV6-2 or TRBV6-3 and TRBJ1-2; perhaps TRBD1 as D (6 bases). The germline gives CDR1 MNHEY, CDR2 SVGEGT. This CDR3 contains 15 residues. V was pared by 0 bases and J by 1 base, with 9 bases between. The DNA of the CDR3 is TGTGCCAGCAGTTACTCGGGGGCTCTTAACTATGGCTACACCTTC. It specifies CASSYSGALNYGYTF.

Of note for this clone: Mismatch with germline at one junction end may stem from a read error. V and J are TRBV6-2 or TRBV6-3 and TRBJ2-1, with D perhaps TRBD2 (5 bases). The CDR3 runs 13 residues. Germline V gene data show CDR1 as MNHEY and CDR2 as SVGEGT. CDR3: CASRYSSRNEQFF. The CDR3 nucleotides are TGTGCCAGCAGATACTCTAGCCGCAATGAGCAGTTCTTC.